One sample yielded the 12 T cell receptor beta chains listed below, sequenced in a study of T cell repertoires in cytomegalovirus infection. From the reads, TCRdb called clonotypes with MiXCR, one entry per CDR3 protein. The data contain hundreds of thousands of distinct CDR3 sequences, under 20% of them seen just once; the ten biggest clones take up approximately 12%. Sequencing was done on a sample of PBMCs. The source is a human donor in good health (CMV status not recorded). Some clones in this sample may be carry-over from other donors' samples.

This clonotype was counted ten times or more. This sequence joins TRBV7-2 and TRBJ1-2; D is uncertain. Germline V lookup: CDR1 SGHTA, CDR2 FQGNSA. This CDR3 spans 12 amino acids. Trimming shortened V by 0 bases and J by 8 bases, and 7 bases separated the two germline ends. This CDR3 reads CASSLAAPGYTF. DNA of the CDR3: TGTGCCAGCAGCTTAGCGGCGCCCGGCTACACCTTC. The full variable domain, rest sourced from reference TRBV7-2 and TRBJ1-2, is GAGVSQSPSNKVTEKGKDVELRCDPISGHTALYWYRQSLGQGLEFLIYFQGNSAPDKSGLPSDRFSAERTGGSVSTLTIQRTQQEDSAVYLCASSLAAPGYTFGSGTRLTVV.

In its sample, this clonotype was seen many times. The V call is TRBV6-6, the J call TRBJ1-5, with D maybe TRBD1 (5 bases). Germline CDR1 and CDR2: MNHNY and SVGAGI (reference sequence). The CDR3 runs to 13 residues. Deletions cut 7 bases from V and 6 bases from J, with 13 bases between. The CDR3 region is CASTKGSFQPQHF. The CDR3 nucleotides are TGTGCCAGCACCAAGGGGAGTTTTCAGCCCCAGCATTTT.

This clonotype has only a few counts. This rearrangement joins TRBV4-2 to TRBJ2-3; D is perhaps TRBD2 (6 bases). Deletions cut 3 bases from V and 2 bases from J, with 12 bases between. Germline CDR1 is LGHNA and CDR2 is YNFKEQ. The CDR3 spans 15 residues. The CDR3 here is CASSQDYQVTDTQYF. CDR3 bases: TGTGCCAGCAGCCAGGACTACCAAGTCACAGATACGCAGTATTTT.

V gene TRBV20-1 combines with J gene TRBJ1-5; 8 bases are a match to TRBD1. The germline V gene has CDR1 DFQATT and CDR2 SNEGSKA (reference sequence). The ends lost 2 bases at V and 3 bases at J; junction bases unmatched: 3. The CDR3 runs to 14 residues. CDR3 nucleotides: TGCAGTGCTAGACCCAGGGGGCCCAATCAGCCCCAGCATTTT. Translated: CSARPRGPNQPQHF.

The rearrangement joins TRBV7-4 to TRBJ2-3; 9 positions match TRBD1. V lost 4 bases to trimming and J lost 2 bases; unmatched junction nucleotides: 7. There are 16 residues in the CDR3. The germline V gene encodes CDR1 SGHVT and CDR2 SQSDAQ. This CDR3 reads CASSSAGTGHTDTQYF. The CDR3 nucleotides read TGTGCCAGCAGCTCAGCCGGGACAGGGCACACAGATACGCAGTATTTT.

In its sample, this clonotype was seen a few times. The gene calls are TRBV12-3 or TRBV12-4 and TRBJ1-1, with D possibly matching TRBD1 (5 bases). V lost 6 bases to trimming and J lost 0 bases, with 14 bases between them. This CDR3 comprises 15 residues. CDR3 sequence: CASSPGDQLNTEAFF. CDR3 bases: TGTGCCAGCAGCCCCGGGGACCAGCTGAACACTGAAGCTTTCTTT.

This clonotype has only a few counts. The rearrangement joins TRBV23-1 to TRBJ2-4; no definite D call. TRBV23-1 has ORF status, its function being uncertain. V lost 6 bases, J lost 1 base, and 16 bases lay in between. This CDR3 comprises 16 residues. The CDR3 sequence: CASSPWADWAKNIQYF. DNA of the CDR3: TGCGCCAGCAGCCCATGGGCGGATTGGGCCAAAAACATTCAGTACTTC.

This clonotype was recorded a few times. This sequence joins TRBV4-2 and TRBJ2-7; D is ambiguous. Germline CDR1 LGHNA, CDR2 YNFKEQ. Trimming left V 0 bases short and J 0 bases short, with 12 bases between. This CDR3 is 16 amino acids long. The CDR3 is CASSQDLWQVSYEQYF. The CDR3 bases are TGTGCCAGCAGCCAAGATCTTTGGCAGGTCTCCTACGAGCAGTACTTC.

The rearrangement joins TRBV5-5 to TRBJ2-1; 7 bases agree with TRBD1. CDR3 size: 13 residues. In germline, CDR1 is SGHKS, CDR2 YYEKEE (reference sequence). V gave up 1 base and J gave up 6 bases; unmatched junction bases: 1. CDR3: CASSLPGGNEQFF. CDR3 nucleotide sequence: TGTGCCAGCAGCTTGCCAGGGGGCAATGAGCAGTTCTTC.

The rearrangement uses TRBV20-1 and TRBJ2-1; D uncertain. The CDR3 runs 16 residues. V was pared by 7 bases and J by 4 bases, with 23 bases between. The V gene's germline CDR1 is DFQATT and CDR2 SNEGSKA (reference sequence). The CDR3 bases are TGCAGTGTGGCTCCGGAAGCCCATGGGGTTTACAATGAGCAGTTCTTC. Translation: CSVAPEAHGVYNEQFF.

This clonotype showed up many times. The chain uses TRBV7-2 and TRBJ2-3; D gene ambiguous. Germline V gives CDR1 SGHTA, CDR2 FQGNSA. The V end lost 5 bases, the J end lost 5 bases, and 11 bases lay between the germline ends. The CDR3 sequence is 13 residues long. The CDR3 protein is CASSPLDLDTQYF. CDR3 bases: TGTGCCAGCAGCCCGCTAGATCTAGATACGCAGTATTTT.

CDR3 DNA: TGTGCCAGCAGTTTAGCGACGGGGGGCGAACTTAGGGAAGAGACCCAGTACTTC. It yields the protein CASSLATGGELREETQYF. The chain carries TRBV12-3 or TRBV12-4 and TRBJ2-5; the D gene is possibly TRBD2 (7 bases). This CDR3 is 18 amino acids long. Deletions cut 0 bases from V and 3 bases from J, with 20 bases between.